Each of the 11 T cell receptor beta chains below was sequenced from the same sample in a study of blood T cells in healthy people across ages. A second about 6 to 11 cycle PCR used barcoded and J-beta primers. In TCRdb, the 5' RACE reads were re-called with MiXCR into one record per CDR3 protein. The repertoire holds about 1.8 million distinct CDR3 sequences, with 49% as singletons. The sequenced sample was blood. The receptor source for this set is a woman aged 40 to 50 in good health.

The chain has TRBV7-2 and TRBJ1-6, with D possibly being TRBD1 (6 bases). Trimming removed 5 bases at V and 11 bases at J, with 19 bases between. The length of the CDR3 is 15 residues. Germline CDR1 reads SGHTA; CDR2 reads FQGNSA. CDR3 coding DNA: TGTGCCAGCAGCCATACCAGGGACAAGAACCCACCCCTCCACTTT. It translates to CASSHTRDKNPPLHF.

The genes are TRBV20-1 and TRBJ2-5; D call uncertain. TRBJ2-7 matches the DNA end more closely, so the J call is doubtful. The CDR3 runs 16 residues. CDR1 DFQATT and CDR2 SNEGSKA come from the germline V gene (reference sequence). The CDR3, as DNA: TGCAGTGCTAGAGATCCCCACAGAGGTTACTCCTACGAGCAGTACTTC. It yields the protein CSARDPHRGYSYEQYF.

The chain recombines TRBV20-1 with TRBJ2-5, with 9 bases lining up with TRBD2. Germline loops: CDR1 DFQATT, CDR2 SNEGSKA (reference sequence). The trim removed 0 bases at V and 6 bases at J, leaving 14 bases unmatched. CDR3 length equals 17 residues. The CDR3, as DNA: TGCAGTGCTAGAGATCTAAGGGGGAGCGGGGGGAGGAAGACCCAGTACTTC. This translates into CSARDLRGSGGRKTQYF.

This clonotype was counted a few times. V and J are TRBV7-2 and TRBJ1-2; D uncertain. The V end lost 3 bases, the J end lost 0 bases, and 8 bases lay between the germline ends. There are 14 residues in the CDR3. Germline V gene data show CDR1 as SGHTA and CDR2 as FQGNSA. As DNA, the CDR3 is TGTGCCAGCAGCTTTAGGATTTCTAACTATGGCTACACCTTC. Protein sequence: CASSFRISNYGYTF.

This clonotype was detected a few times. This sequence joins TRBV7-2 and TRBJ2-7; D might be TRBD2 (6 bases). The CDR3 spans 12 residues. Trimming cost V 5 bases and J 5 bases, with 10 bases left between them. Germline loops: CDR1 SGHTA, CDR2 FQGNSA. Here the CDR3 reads CASSDGSDEQYF. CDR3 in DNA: TGTGCCAGCAGCGACGGGAGCGACGAGCAGTACTTC.

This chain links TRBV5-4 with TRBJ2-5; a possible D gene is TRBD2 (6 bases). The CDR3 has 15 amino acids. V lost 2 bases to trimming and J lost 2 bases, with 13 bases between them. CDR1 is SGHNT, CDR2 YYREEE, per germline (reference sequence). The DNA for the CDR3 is TGTGCCAGCAGCTTCTCTAGCGCGCCTCAAGAGACCCAGTACTTC. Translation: CASSFSSAPQETQYF.

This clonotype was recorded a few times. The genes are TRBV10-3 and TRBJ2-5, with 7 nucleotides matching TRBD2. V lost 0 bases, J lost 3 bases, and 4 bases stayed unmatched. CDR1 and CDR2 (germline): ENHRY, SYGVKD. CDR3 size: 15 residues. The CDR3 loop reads CAISESGAGKETQYF. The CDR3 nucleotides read TGTGCCATCAGTGAGTCGGGAGCGGGGAAAGAGACCCAGTACTTC.

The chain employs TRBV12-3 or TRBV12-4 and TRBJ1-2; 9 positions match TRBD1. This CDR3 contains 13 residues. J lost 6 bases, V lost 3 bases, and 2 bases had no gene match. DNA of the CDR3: TGTGCCAGCAGTTTCCGGACAGGGGATGGCTACACCTTC. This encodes CASSFRTGDGYTF.

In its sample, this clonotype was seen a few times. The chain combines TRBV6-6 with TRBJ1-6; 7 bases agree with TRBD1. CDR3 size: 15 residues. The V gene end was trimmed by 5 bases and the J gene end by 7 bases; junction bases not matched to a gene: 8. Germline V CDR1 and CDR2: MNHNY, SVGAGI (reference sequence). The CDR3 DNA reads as TGTGCCAGCAGTATCGGACAGGAGATGAATTCACCCCTCCACTTT. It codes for CASSIGQEMNSPLHF.

In DNA, the CDR3 is TGTGCCAGCAGTTTAAGCACAGCTAGCACAGATACGCAGTATTTT. It yields the protein CASSLSTASTDTQYF. The V and J genes are TRBV12-3 or TRBV12-4 and TRBJ2-3; unclear D gene. The CDR3 is 15 amino acids. Trimming left V 2 bases short and J 0 bases short, with 9 bases between.

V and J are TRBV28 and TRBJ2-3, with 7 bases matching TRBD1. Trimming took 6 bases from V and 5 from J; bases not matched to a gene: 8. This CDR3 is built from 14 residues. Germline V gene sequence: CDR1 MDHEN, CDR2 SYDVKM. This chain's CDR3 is CASRPTTGEDTQYF. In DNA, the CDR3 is TGTGCCAGCAGGCCAACCACAGGGGAAGATACGCAGTATTTT.